These 21 T cell receptor beta chains were all obtained from the same sample, sequenced in a study of blood T cell repertoires in COVID-19. Sequenced by immunoSEQ multiplex PCR; TCRdb stores in-frame clones only, minus some. The sample consists of about 180,000 clones, 70% to 90% of them appearing once. Sequenced: peripheral blood. The receptors originated from a human donor with active or convalescent COVID-19. The donor label of this sample is uncertain.

The chain has TRBV15 and TRBJ2-7; the match to TRBD2 covers 9 bases. V lost 0 bases, J lost 4 bases, and 10 bases stayed unmatched. Per germline, CDR1 LNHNV and CDR2 YYDKDF (reference sequence). The CDR3 runs 17 residues. CDR3 nucleotides: TGTGCCACCAGCAGAGATCTCCCAGCGGGGGGTACTTACGAGCAGTACTTC. Its protein is CATSRDLPAGGTYEQYF. Combining the CDR3 with reference TRBV15 and TRBJ2-7 gives the whole variable domain DAMVIQNPRYQVTQFGKPVTLSCSQTLNHNVMYWYQQKSSQAPKLLFHYYDKDFNNEADTPDNFQSRRPNTSFCFLDIRSPGLGDTAMYLCATSRDLPAGGTYEQYFGPGTRLTVT.

The genes are TRBV9 and TRBJ2-5; D is possibly TRBD1 (6 bases). Germline CDR1 and CDR2: SGDLS and YYNGEE. The V end lost 4 bases, the J end lost 5 bases, and 15 bases lay between the germline ends. This CDR3 contains 14 residues. As DNA, the CDR3 is TGTGCCAGCAGCTGGGGACACCAGGAGGAGACCCAGTACTTC. Translated, it gives CASSWGHQEETQYF.

This rearrangement joins TRBV6-5 to TRBJ1-3; a weak D match, TRBD1 (6 bases). Trimming shortened V by 7 bases and J by 2 bases, and 15 bases separated the two germline ends. This CDR3 is built from 15 residues. Germline-derived CDR1 and CDR2 are MNHEY and SVGAGI. The CDR3 DNA follows: TGTGCCAGCACCCGGGGGGGGGCCCCTGGAAACACCATATATTTT. Amino acid sequence: CASTRGGAPGNTIYF.

This clone has only a few counts. The chain recombines TRBV24-1 with TRBJ2-1; 9 bases match TRBD2. The CDR3 length is 19 residues. After removal of 4 bases from V and 0 bases from J, the junction contained 12 bases not matched to a gene. Germline CDR1 KGHDR, CDR2 SFDVKD. In nucleotides, the CDR3 is TGTGCCACCAGTGACCCTCTAGCGGGGCCACGAAGCTCCTACAATGAGCAGTTCTTC. Translated: CATSDPLAGPRSSYNEQFF.

The V call is TRBV9, the J call TRBJ2-2, with TRBD2 as a possible D gene (5 bases). V lost 2 bases to trimming and J lost 6 bases, with 14 bases between them. CDR1 and CDR2 (germline): SGDLS, YYNGEE. This CDR3 comprises 15 residues. CDR3 loop: CASSVGGFDPGELFF. In DNA form, the CDR3 reads TGTGCCAGCAGCGTTGGCGGGTTCGATCCCGGGGAGCTGTTTTTT.

The chain is built from TRBV21-1 and TRBJ2-7; the table's D call of TRBD1 was not tested on the DNA. TRBV21-1 is a listed pseudogene. The CDR3 loop spans 15 amino acids. The CDR3 spells CASSKRPGVVYEQYF. DNA for the CDR3: TGTGCCAGCAGCAAACGTCCAGGGGTCGTCTACGAGCAGTACTTC.

The genes are TRBV14 and TRBJ1-2; 7 bases are shared with TRBD1. The CDR3 consists of 12 residues. Germline CDR1 SGHDN, CDR2 FVKESK. J lost 8 bases, V lost 7 bases, and 7 bases had no gene match. The CDR3 nucleotides read TGTGCCAGCATAGATAACAGGGGCGGCTACACCTTC. Translating gives CASIDNRGGYTF.

The chain has TRBV7-8 and TRBJ2-6, with D perhaps TRBD1 (6 bases). CDR3 length: 17 residues. Deletions cut 1 base from V and 0 bases from J, with 10 bases between. Germline-derived CDR1 and CDR2 are SGHVS and FQNEAQ. CDR3 DNA: TGTGCCAGCAGCTTAGGGACAGAGTACTCTGGGGCCAACGTCCTGACTTTC. Protein: CASSLGTEYSGANVLTF. The full variable domain, completed using reference TRBV7-8 and TRBJ2-6, is GAGVSQSPRYKVAKRGQDVALRCDPISGHVSLFWYQQALGQGPEFLTYFQNEAQLDKSGLPSDRFFAERPEGSVSTLKIQRTQQEDSAVYLCASSLGTEYSGANVLTFGAGSRLTVL.

The chain links TRBV28 to TRBJ1-1; D is undetermined. Trimming took off 4 bases at V and 5 bases at J, with 8 bases between the two ends. Germline V gene data show CDR1 as MDHEN and CDR2 as SYDVKM. The CDR3 has 12 residues. The CDR3: CASSSAGTEAFF. CDR3 in DNA: TGTGCCAGCAGTTCCGCGGGTACTGAAGCTTTCTTT.

The rearrangement uses TRBV2 and TRBJ2-3, with D perhaps matching TRBD1 (6 bases). This CDR3 comprises 17 residues. V was trimmed by 0 bases and J by 0 bases, leaving 13 bases between them. CDR1 is SNHLY, CDR2 FYNNEI, per germline. Written as DNA, the CDR3 is TGTGCCAGCAGTGAAGCGCTTTCCACAGGGAGCACAGATACGCAGTATTTT. Its protein is CASSEALSTGSTDTQYF.

This clone has a handful of counts. The V gene is TRBV24-1, the J gene TRBJ2-5; weak D call: TRBD2 (5 bases). CDR1 and CDR2 (germline): KGHDR, SFDVKD. This CDR3 contains 13 residues. The V and J ends lost 4 bases and 7 bases respectively, with 12 bases between them. The CDR3 region is CATSERLRGTQYF. The CDR3 DNA sequence: TGTGCCACCAGTGAACGACTACGCGGGACCCAGTACTTC.

This rearrangement joins TRBV9 to TRBJ2-3; 12 bases match TRBD2. Germline V CDR1 and CDR2: SGDLS, YYNGEE. The V segment lost 4 bases and the J segment 2 bases; nucleotides outside the gene matches: 5. This CDR3 is built from 16 residues. CDR3 coding DNA: TGTGCCAGCAGCCCTCTAGCGGGGGGGTTCACAGATACGCAGTATTTT. Encoded protein: CASSPLAGGFTDTQYF.

In regard to this clone: This sample also contains other DNA sequences that code for the same CDR3. The rearrangement uses TRBV10-3 and TRBJ1-5; maybe TRBD1 (5 bases). V lost 2 bases, J lost 3 bases, and 14 bases lay in between. CDR1 is ENHRY, CDR2 SYGVKD, per germline. The CDR3 contains 16 residues. CDR3 region: CAISERSTGLNQPQHF. Written as DNA, the CDR3 is TGTGCCATCAGTGAGAGAAGCACAGGTCTCAATCAGCCCCAGCATTTT.

The chain carries TRBV5-4 and TRBJ2-1; TRBD2 aligns across 7 bases. V shed 0 bases and J 3 bases; nucleotides not matched to a gene: 0. Germline values: CDR1 SGHNT, CDR2 YYREEE (reference sequence). The length of the CDR3 is 14 residues. The CDR3 loop reads CASSLGGSYNEQFF. In DNA form, the CDR3 reads TGTGCCAGCAGCTTGGGCGGGAGCTACAATGAGCAGTTCTTC.

The chain carries TRBV9 and TRBJ2-7, with D possibly TRBD2 on 5 matching bases. CDR3 length equals 14 residues. The V end lost 6 bases, the J end lost 2 bases, and 15 bases lay between the germline ends. The germline V gene encodes CDR1 SGDLS and CDR2 YYNGEE. The CDR3: CASTPSGSPYEQYF. DNA of the CDR3: TGTGCCAGCACCCCATCGGGGAGTCCCTACGAGCAGTACTTC.

The V gene is TRBV6-5, the J gene TRBJ1-1; D is uncertain. Trimming shortened V by 2 bases and J by 4 bases, and 11 bases separated the two germline ends. This CDR3 is built from 14 residues. CDR1 MNHEY and CDR2 SVGAGI come from the germline V gene. The DNA of the CDR3 is TGTGCCAGCAGTTACAGGCGCCCGGGCACTGAAGCTTTCTTT. Its protein product is CASSYRRPGTEAFF.

This clone has more than one count but fewer than ten. The chain joins TRBV7-6 to TRBJ1-2; D remains unclear. Per the germline V gene, CDR1 is SGHVS and CDR2 is FNYEAQ. The V end lost 1 base, the J end lost 7 bases, and 10 bases lay between the germline ends. The CDR3 sequence is 13 residues long. The CDR3 DNA is TGTGCCAGCAGCTTAGATAAAGCTGTTGGCTACACCTTC. Translating it yields CASSLDKAVGYTF.

The rearrangement joins TRBV3-1 (or the pseudogene TRBV3-2) to TRBJ1-2; TRBD1 matches at 7 bases. J lost 8 bases, V lost 3 bases, and 9 bases had no gene match. This CDR3 is 14 amino acids long. The germline CDR1 and CDR2 sequences are LGHDT and YNNKEL (reference sequence). This chain's CDR3 is CASSQIKGALGYTF. The DNA of the CDR3 is TGTGCCAGCAGCCAGATAAAGGGGGCCCTGGGCTACACCTTC.

The V call is TRBV5-4, the J call TRBJ2-5; 7 bases fit TRBD2. In germline, CDR1 is SGHNT, CDR2 YYREEE (reference sequence). Unmatched junction bases numbered 6, after V lost 0 bases and J lost 7 bases. The CDR3 is 14 amino acids. CDR3 sequence: CASSLGGGEGTQYF. Written as DNA, the CDR3 is TGTGCCAGCAGCTTGGGCGGGGGTGAAGGGACCCAGTACTTC.

The V gene is TRBV19, the J gene TRBJ1-2; tentatively, D is TRBD1 (6 bases). The germline gives CDR1 LNHDA, CDR2 SQIVND (reference sequence). This CDR3 has 14 residues. Trimming stripped 2 bases from V and 5 bases from J, with 12 bases between. CDR3 nucleotides: TGTGCCAGTAGTATAACACAGGGACGGTATGGCTACACCTTC. Its protein product is CASSITQGRYGYTF.

The chain has TRBV9 and TRBJ2-2; TRBD1 might be the D (6 bases). Trimming took 0 bases from V and 7 from J, leaving 13 bases between them. CDR3 length equals 15 residues. CDR1 SGDLS and CDR2 YYNGEE come from the germline V gene. The CDR3 DNA sequence: TGTGCCAGCAGCGTAGTGCCAGGGGAAGGCGGGGAGCTGTTTTTT. It specifies CASSVVPGEGGELFF.